This TCR beta chain was recovered during a study of chemoradiotherapy in HPV16-positive cancers (dated by TCRdb to between 2021 and 2023). At the level of the whole study: Using functional T-cell assays on cells from two HPV16-positive patients, the researchers defined candidate HPV-specific T-cell clones and common TCR motifs. The study asked whether T-cell immunity to the HPV oncoproteins E6 and E7 changes during chemoradiotherapy and whether this immunity affects survival. TCR repertoires from some 89 patients with HPV-related cancers were then used to track the candidate HPV-specific TCRs and motifs. General findings and caveats noted by the study authors: Improved recurrence-free survival in HPV16-positive patients was associated with expansion of HPV-responsive T cells during chemoradiotherapy. The functional definition of HPV-specific T cells came from only a couple of HPV16-positive patients, and the survival association was reported for HPV16-positive patients. Expansion of candidate HPV-specific clones and E7-related TCR motifs was observed in the tumor microenvironment during treatment, whereas no such expansion was observed for non-HPV-specific T cells.

Because repertoires were sampled repeatedly during chemoradiotherapy, clonal expansion in the tumor microenvironment could be followed. Between the V and J ends, shortened by 2 bases and 5 bases respectively, the junction contains 13 bases. As encoded in the germline V gene, CDR1 is SGHTA while CDR2 is FQGTGA. Its CDR3 holds 15 amino acids, cysteine through phenylalanine. Just the 45-base CDR3 DNA is kept, in frame starting at base 1. As regards this clone: The clone's antigen remains unknown. No base quality values were provided; no much bigger clone lies one nucleotide off.

Libraries were prepared through the immunoSEQ multiplex PCR assay. Imported from immuneACCESS, the table was reduced by TCRdb to in-frame sequences with V and J called. These copies leave out some clones; in studies compared against another copy, an unresolved V gene accounts for under half, and the cause of the remainder is not known. The sample records just over 6,000 clones, 65% to 85% of which are singletons. The top ten clonotypes cover about 28% of the sample. The chain was built from TRBV7-3 and TRBJ2-1; no D segment can be confidently identified. The source material was tumor tissue, sampled from a patient who underwent chemoradiotherapy. This receptor was taken from a human donor with HPV-associated anogenital cancer. The DNA reads as follows: TGTGCCAGCAGCTTAGGTATTGCGCCTCACAATGAGCAGTTCTTC. This sequence encodes CASSLGIAPHNEQFF.